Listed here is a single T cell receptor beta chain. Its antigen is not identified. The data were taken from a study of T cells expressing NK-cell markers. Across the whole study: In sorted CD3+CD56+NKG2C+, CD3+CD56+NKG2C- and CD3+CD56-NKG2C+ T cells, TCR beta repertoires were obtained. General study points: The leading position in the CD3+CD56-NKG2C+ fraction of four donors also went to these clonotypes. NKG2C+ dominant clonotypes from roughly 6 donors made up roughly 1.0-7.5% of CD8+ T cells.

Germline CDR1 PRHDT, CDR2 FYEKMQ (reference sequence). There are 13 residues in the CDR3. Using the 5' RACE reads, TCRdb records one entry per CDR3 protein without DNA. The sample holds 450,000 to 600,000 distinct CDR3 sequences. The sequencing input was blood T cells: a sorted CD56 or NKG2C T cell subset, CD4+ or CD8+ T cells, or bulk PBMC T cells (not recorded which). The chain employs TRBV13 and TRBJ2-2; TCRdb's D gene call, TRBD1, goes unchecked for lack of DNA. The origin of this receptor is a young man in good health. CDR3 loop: CAGGTGNTGELFF.